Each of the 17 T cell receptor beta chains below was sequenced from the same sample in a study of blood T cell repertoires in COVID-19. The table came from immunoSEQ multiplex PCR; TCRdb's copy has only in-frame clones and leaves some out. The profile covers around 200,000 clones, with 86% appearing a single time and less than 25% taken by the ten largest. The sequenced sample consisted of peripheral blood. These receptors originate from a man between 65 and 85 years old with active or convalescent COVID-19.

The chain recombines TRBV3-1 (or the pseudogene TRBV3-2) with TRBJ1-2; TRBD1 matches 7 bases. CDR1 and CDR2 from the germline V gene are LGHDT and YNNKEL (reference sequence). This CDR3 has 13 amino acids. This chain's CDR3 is CALAGGSHYGYTF. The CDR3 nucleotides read TGTGCTCTAGCAGGGGGGAGTCACTATGGCTACACCTTC.

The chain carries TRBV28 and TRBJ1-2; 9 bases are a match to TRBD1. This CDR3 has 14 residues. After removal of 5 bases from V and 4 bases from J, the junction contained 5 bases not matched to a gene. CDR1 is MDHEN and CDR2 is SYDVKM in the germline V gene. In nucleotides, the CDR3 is TGTGCCAGCAGTGTGGGACAGGGACTCTATGGCTACACCTTC. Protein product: CASSVGQGLYGYTF.

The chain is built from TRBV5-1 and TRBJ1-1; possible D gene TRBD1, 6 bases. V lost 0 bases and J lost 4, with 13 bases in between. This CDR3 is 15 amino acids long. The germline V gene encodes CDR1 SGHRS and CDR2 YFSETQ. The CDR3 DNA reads TGCGCCAGCAGCTTGGCCGCAGAAGGGGGCACTGAAGCTTTCTTT. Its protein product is CASSLAAEGGTEAFF.

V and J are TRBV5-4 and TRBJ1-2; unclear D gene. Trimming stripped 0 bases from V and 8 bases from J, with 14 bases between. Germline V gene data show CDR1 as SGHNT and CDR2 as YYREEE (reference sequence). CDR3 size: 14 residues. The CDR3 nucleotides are TGTGCCAGCAGCTTGGACGGCGGAACGCGGGGCTACACCTTC. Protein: CASSLDGGTRGYTF.

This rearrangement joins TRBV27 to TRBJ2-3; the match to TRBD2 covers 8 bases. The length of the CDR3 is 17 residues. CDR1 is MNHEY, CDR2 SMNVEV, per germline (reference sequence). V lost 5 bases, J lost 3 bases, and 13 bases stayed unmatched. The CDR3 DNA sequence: TGTGCCAGCAGTATGGCGATCGGGGGGGCTTTGACAGATACGCAGTATTTT. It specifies CASSMAIGGALTDTQYF.

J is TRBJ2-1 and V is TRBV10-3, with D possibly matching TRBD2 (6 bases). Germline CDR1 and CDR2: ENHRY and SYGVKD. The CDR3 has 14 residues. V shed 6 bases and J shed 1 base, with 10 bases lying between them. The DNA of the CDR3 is TGTGCCATCAGCTCCGGAGGGTCCTACAATGAGCAGTTCTTC. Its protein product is CAISSGGSYNEQFF.

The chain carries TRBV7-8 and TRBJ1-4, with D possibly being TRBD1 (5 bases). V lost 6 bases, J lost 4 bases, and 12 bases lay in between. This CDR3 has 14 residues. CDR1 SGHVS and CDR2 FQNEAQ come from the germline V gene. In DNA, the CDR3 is TGTGCCAGCAGTCAACGACAGAGTAATGAAAAACTGTTTTTT. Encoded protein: CASSQRQSNEKLFF.

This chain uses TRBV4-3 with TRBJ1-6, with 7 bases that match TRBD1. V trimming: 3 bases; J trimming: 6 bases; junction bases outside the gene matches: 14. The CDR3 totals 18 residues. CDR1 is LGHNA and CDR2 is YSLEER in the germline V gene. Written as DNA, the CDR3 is TGCGCCAGCAGCCAGGAACCGTCGGGACAGATCCGTAATTCACCCCTCCACTTT. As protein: CASSQEPSGQIRNSPLHF.

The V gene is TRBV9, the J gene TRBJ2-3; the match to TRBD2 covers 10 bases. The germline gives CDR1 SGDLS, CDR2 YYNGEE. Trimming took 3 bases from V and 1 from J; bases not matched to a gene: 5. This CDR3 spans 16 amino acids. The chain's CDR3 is CASSASGGWGTDTQYF. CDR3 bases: TGTGCCAGCAGCGCTAGCGGGGGCTGGGGCACAGATACGCAGTATTTT. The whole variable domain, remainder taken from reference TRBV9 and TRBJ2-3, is DSGVTQTPKHLITATGQRVTLRCSPRSGDLSVYWYQQSLDQGLQFLIQYYNGEERAKGNILERFSAQQFPDLHSELNLSSLELGDSALYFCASSASGGWGTDTQYFGPGTRLTVL.

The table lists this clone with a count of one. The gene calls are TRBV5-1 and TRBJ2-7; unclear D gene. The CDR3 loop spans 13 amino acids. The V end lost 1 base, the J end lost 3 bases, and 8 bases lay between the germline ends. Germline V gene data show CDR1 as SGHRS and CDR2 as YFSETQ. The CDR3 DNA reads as TGCGCCAGCAGCTTGACCCAGGACTACGAGCAGTACTTC. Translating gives CASSLTQDYEQYF.

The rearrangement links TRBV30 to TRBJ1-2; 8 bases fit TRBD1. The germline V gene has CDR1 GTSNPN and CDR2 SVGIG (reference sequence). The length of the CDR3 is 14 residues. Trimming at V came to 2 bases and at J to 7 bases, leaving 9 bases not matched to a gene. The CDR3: CAWSPKRTGFGYTF. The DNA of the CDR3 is TGTGCCTGGAGTCCAAAGCGGACAGGGTTTGGCTACACCTTC.

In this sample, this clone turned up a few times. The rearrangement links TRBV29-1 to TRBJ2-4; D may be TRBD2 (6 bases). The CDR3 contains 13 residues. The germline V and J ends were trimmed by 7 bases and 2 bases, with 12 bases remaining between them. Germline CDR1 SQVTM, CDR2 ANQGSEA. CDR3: CSGKEGTKNIQYF. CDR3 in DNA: TGCAGCGGGAAGGAGGGAACCAAAAACATTCAGTACTTC.

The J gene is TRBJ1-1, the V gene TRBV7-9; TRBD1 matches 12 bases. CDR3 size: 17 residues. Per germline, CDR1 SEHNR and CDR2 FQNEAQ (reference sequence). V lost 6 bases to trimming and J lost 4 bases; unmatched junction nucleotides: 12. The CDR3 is CASSDTGTGGLGTEAFF. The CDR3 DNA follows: TGTGCCAGCAGTGACACCGGGACAGGGGGCCTTGGCACTGAAGCTTTCTTT.

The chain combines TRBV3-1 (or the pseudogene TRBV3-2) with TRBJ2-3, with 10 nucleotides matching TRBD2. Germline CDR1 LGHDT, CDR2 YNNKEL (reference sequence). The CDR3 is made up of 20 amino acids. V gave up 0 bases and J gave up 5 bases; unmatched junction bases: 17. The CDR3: CASSQDSEIKRGGLGDTQYF. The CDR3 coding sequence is TGTGCCAGCAGCCAAGATTCAGAGATTAAGCGGGGGGGCCTTGGAGATACGCAGTATTTT.

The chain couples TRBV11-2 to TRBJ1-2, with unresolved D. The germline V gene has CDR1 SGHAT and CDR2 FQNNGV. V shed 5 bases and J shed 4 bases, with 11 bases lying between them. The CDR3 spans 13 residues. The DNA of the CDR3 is TGTGCCAGCAGCCGAGTTACCCCCTATGGCTACACCTTC. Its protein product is CASSRVTPYGYTF.

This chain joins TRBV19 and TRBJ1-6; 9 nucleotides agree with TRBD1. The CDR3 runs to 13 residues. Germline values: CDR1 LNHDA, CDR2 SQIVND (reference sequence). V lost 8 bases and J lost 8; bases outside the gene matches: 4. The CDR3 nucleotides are TGTGCCAGTCAGACAGGGGGGGATTCACCCCTCCACTTT. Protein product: CASQTGGDSPLHF.

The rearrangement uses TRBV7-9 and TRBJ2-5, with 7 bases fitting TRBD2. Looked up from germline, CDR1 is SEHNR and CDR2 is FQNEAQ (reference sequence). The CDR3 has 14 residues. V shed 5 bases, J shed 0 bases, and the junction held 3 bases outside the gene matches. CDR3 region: CASSLTSDQETQYF. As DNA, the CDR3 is TGTGCCAGCAGCCTAACTAGCGACCAAGAGACCCAGTACTTC.